Listed below are T cell receptor beta chains from one sample, sequenced in a study of identifying expanded T cells in peripheral blood. Generated by immunoSEQ multiplex PCR, the TCRdb table keeps only in-frame clones and is missing some. Of roughly 100,000 clones in the sample, 88% are singletons; the top ten hold approximately 4%. Sequenced material: blood. All receptors come from a person between 18 and 69 years old in good health. Both conserved end residues are part of each CDR3. The D gene is left open where the match is weak. Size is stated for part of the rows, as once, few or many counts, or as a class when the clone is expanded.

j_call v_call clone_size d_call cdr3_aa cdr3_nt
TRBJ2-5 TRBV2 - TRBD2 CASSPGTSVETQYF TGTGCCAGCAGTCCCGGGACTAGCGTAGAGACCCAGTACTTC
TRBJ2-3 TRBV5-1 - - CASSHQLRDTDTQYF TGCGCCAGCAGCCACCAACTGAGGGACACAGATACGCAGTATTTT
TRBJ2-7 TRBV6-6 - TRBD1 CASSLGQGAYEQYF TGTGCCAGCAGCCTCGGACAGGGGGCCTACGAGCAGTACTTC
TRBJ1-3 TRBV30 - - CAWKGPVSGNTIYF TGTGCCTGGAAAGGCCCCGTCTCTGGAAACACCATATATTTT
TRBJ1-1 TRBV7-8 few - CASSLAPGTEAFF TGTGCCAGCAGCTTAGCTCCGGGCACTGAAGCTTTCTTT
TRBJ2-2 TRBV5-1 - TRBD1 CASSNGQGYTGELFF TGCGCCAGCAGCAATGGACAGGGGTACACCGGGGAGCTGTTTTTT
TRBJ2-2 TRBV5-1 once - CASSSQGSGELFF TGCGCCAGCAGTTCACAGGGATCCGGGGAGCTGTTTTTT
TRBJ2-1 TRBV30 - TRBD2 CAWSVSGFYNEQFF TGTGCCTGGAGTGTTAGCGGGTTTTACAATGAGCAGTTCTTC
TRBJ2-3 TRBV19 - - CASSIGRGTTDTQYF TGTGCCAGTAGTATAGGCAGGGGAACCACAGATACGCAGTATTTT
TRBJ2-2 TRBV6-5 - - CASSYSEGAGELFF TGTGCCAGCAGTTACTCGGAAGGGGCCGGGGAGCTGTTTTTT
TRBJ2-3 TRBV7-6 - - CASSFAPQGRGTDTQYF TGTGCCAGCAGCTTCGCCCCCCAGGGTCGGGGCACAGATACGCAGTATTTT
TRBJ2-7 TRBV6-5 - TRBD1 CASLSGGNYEQYF TGTGCCAGCCTTTCAGGGGGAAACTACGAGCAGTACTTC
TRBJ2-1 TRBV27 - - CASSLSSGVQFF TGTGCCAGCAGTTTAAGTAGCGGTGTTCAGTTCTTC
TRBJ1-2 TRBV7-2 - - CASSYQSLGSYGYTF TGTGCCAGCAGTTATCAATCCTTAGGGAGCTATGGCTACACCTTC
TRBJ2-7 TRBV7-2 - - CASSWFRGSSYEQYF TGTGCCAGCAGCTGGTTTCGGGGGTCCTCCTACGAGCAGTACTTC
TRBJ2-3 TRBV28 - TRBD2 CASHLSGSGTDTQYF TGTGCCAGCCATCTTAGCGGGTCGGGCACAGATACGCAGTATTTT
TRBJ1-1 TRBV5-1 - - CASSLAENTEAFF TGCGCCAGCAGCTTGGCGGAGAACACTGAAGCTTTCTTT
TRBJ1-2 TRBV28 - TRBD1 CASNIQGGGGYTF TGTGCCAGCAACATTCAGGGGGGAGGTGGCTACACCTTC
TRBJ1-6 TRBV18 - TRBD1 CASSPAQGAGSPLHF TGTGCCAGCTCACCCGCCCAGGGGGCCGGTTCACCCCTCCACTTT
TRBJ2-1 TRBV6-5 - - CASSYRQFSSYNEQFF TGTGCCAGCAGTTATCGACAATTCAGCTCCTACAATGAGCAGTTCTTC
TRBJ2-7 TRBV9 - - CASSVGGNQYEQYF TGTGCCAGCAGCGTAGGTGGGAACCAATACGAGCAGTACTTC